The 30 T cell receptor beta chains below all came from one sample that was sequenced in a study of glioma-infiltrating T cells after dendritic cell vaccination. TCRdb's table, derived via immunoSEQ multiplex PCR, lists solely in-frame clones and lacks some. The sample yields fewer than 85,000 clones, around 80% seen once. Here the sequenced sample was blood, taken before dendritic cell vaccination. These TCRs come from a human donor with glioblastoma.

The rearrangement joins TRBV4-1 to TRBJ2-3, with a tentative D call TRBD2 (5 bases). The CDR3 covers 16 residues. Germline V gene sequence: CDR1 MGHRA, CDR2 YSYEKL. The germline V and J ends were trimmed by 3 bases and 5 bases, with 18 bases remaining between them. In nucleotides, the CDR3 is TGCGCCAGCAGCCACCCTTACAGCGGTCCCGTAGATACGCAGTATTTT. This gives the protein CASSHPYSGPVDTQYF.

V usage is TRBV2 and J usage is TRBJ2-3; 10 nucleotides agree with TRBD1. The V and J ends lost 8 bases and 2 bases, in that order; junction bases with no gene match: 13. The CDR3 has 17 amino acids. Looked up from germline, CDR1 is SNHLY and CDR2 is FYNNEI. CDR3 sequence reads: CASPPAGTGVPTDTQYF. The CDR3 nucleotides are TGTGCCAGCCCCCCAGCCGGGACAGGGGTACCCACAGATACGCAGTATTTT.

The CDR3 DNA is TGCGCCAGCAGCCCTGGGCAAGCAGGCGACGGCACGCAGTATTTT. This translates into CASSPGQAGDGTQYF. The chain recombines TRBV5-1 with TRBJ2-3; D remains unclear. CDR1 and CDR2 from the germline V gene are SGHRS and YFSETQ. V was clipped by 4 bases and J by 9 bases, with 21 bases between them. CDR3 size: 15 residues.

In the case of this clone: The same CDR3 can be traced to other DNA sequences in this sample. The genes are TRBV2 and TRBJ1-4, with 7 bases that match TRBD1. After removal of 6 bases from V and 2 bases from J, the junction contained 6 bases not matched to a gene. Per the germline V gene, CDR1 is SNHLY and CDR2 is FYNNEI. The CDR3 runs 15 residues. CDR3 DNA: TGTGCCAGCAGGAAACAGGGGAGTACTAATGAAAAACTGTTTTTT. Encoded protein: CASRKQGSTNEKLFF.

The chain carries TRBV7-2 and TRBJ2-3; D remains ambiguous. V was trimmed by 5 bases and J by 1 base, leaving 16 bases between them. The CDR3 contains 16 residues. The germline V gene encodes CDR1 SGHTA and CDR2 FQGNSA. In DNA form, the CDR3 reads TGTGCCAGCAGCCCACTCTTTATGAGCGGCACAGATACGCAGTATTTT. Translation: CASSPLFMSGTDTQYF.

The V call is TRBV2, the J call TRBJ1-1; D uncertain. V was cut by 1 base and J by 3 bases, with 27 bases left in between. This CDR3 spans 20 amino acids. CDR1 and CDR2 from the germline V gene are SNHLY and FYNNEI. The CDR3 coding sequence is TGTGCCAGCAGTGAAGGCGTACACGCGAGCGGCTCCCCCTGGCACACTGAAGCTTTCTTT. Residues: CASSEGVHASGSPWHTEAFF.

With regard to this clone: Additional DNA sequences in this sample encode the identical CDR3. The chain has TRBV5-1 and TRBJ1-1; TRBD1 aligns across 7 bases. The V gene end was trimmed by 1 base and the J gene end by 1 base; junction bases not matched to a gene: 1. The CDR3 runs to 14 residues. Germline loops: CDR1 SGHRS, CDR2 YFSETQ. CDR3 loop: CASSLTGANTEAFF. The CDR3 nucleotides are TGCGCCAGCAGCTTGACAGGGGCGAACACTGAAGCTTTCTTT.

The CDR3 DNA follows: TGTGCCAGCAGCGTCGACCTAGGGGCGGGAGGTAACAATGAGCAGTTCTTC. It translates to CASSVDLGAGGNNEQFF. This chain links TRBV9 with TRBJ2-1; TRBD2 matches 8 bases. Germline V gene data show CDR1 as SGDLS and CDR2 as YYNGEE. The CDR3 runs 17 residues. V was clipped by 2 bases and J by 5 bases; unmatched bases: 12.

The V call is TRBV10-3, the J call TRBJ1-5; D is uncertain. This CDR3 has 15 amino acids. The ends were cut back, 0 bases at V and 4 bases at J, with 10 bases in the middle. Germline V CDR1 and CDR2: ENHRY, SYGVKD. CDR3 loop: CAISESDITNQPQHF. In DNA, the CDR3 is TGTGCCATCAGTGAGTCCGACATCACAAATCAGCCCCAGCATTTT.

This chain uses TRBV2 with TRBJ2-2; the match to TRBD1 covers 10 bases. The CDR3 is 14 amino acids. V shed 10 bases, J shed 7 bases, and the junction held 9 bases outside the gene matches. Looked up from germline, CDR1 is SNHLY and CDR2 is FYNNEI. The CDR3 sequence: CAIPGQGLGGELFF. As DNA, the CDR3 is TGTGCCATCCCGGGACAGGGGTTGGGCGGGGAGCTGTTTTTT. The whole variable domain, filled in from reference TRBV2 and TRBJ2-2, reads EPEVTQTPSHQVTQMGQEVILRCVPISNHLYFYWYRQILGQKVEFLVSFYNNEISEKSEIFDDQFSVERPDGSNFTLKIRSTKLEDSAMYFCAIPGQGLGGELFFGEGSRLTVL.

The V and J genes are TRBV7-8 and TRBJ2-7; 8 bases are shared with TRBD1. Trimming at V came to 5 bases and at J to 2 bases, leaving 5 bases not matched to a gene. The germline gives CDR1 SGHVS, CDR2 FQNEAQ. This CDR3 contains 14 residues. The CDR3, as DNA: TGTGCCAGCAGCCCCGGACAGGGTCCCTACGAGCAGTACGTC. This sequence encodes CASSPGQGPYEQYV.

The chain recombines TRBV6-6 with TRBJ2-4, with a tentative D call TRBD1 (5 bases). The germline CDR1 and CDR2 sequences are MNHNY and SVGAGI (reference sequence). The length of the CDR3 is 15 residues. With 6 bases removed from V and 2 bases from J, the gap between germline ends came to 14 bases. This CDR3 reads CASSYLQGTKNIQYF. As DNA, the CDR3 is TGTGCCAGCAGCTATCTTCAGGGAACCAAAAACATTCAGTACTTC.

The CDR3 sequence: CASATGGRGTDTQYF. The CDR3, as DNA: TGTGCCAGCGCCACGGGCGGGAGAGGGACAGATACGCAGTATTTT. This chain joins TRBV6-5 and TRBJ2-3; 7 bases map to TRBD2. Germline V CDR1 and CDR2: MNHEY, SVGAGI. CDR3 length: 15 residues. After removal of 8 bases from V and 3 bases from J, the junction contained 11 bases not matched to a gene.

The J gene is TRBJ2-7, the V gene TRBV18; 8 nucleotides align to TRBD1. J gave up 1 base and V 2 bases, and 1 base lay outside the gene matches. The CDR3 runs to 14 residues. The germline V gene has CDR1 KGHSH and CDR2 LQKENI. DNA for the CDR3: TGTGCCAGCTCACCAGGGACAGGTTCCTACGAGCAGTACTTC. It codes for CASSPGTGSYEQYF. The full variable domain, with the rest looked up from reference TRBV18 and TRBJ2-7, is NAGVMQNPRHLVRRRGQEARLRCSPMKGHSHVYWYRQLPEEGLKFMVYLQKENIIDESGMPKERFSAEFPKEGPSILRIQQVVRGDSAAYFCASSPGTGSYEQYFGPGTRLTVT.

CDR3 region: CAWTAGQGPNTIYF. CDR3 sequence (DNA): TGTGCCTGGACAGCTGGACAGGGGCCGAACACCATATATTTT. The chain employs TRBV30 and TRBJ1-3; 9 bases align to TRBD1. Germline V lookup: CDR1 GTSNPN, CDR2 SVGIG (reference sequence). The ends lost 4 bases at V and 7 bases at J; junction bases unmatched: 8. This CDR3 region has 14 residues. The variable domain in full, completed from reference TRBV30 and TRBJ1-3, reads SQTIHQWPATLVQPVGSPLSLECTVEGTSNPNLYWYRQAAGRGLQLLFYSVGIGQISSEVPQNLSASRPQDRQFILSSKKLLLSDSGFYLCAWTAGQGPNTIYFGEGSWLTVV.

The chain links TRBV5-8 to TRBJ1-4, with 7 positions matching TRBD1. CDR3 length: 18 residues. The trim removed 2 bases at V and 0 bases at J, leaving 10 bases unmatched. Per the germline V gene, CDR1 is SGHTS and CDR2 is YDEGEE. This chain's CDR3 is CASSFISGTATTNEKLFF. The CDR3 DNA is TGTGCCAGCAGCTTTATCTCCGGGACAGCTACAACTAATGAAAAACTGTTTTTT.

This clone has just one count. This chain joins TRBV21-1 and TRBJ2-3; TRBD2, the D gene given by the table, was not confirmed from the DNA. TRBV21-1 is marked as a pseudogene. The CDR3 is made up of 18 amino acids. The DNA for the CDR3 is TGTGCCAGCAGCAAGGGGGGACTAGCGGAGATACGCACAGATACGCAGTATTTT. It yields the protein CASSKGGLAEIRTDTQYF.

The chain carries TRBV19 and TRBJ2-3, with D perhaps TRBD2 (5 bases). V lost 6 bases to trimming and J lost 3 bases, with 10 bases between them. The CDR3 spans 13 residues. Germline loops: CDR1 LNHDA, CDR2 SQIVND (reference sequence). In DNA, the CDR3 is TGTGCCAGTAGGAGGAGCGGAACAGATACGCAGTATTTT. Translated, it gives CASRRSGTDTQYF.

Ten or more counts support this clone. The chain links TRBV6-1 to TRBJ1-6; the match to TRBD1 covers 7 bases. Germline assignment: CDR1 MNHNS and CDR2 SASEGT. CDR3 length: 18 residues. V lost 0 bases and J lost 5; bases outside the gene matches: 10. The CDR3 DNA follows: TGTGCCAGCAGTGAAGCGGCTCCGGGACAGATAAATAATTCACCCCTCCACTTT. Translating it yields CASSEAAPGQINNSPLHF.

The CDR3 DNA follows: TGTGCCAGCAGTCAGGACAGATCACACTATGGCTACACCTTC. Its protein product is CASSQDRSHYGYTF. This rearrangement joins TRBV28 to TRBJ1-2; the D gene is possibly TRBD1 (6 bases). The V gene's germline CDR1 is MDHEN and CDR2 SYDVKM. V lost 5 bases, J lost 3 bases, and 13 bases lay in between. The CDR3 spans 14 residues.

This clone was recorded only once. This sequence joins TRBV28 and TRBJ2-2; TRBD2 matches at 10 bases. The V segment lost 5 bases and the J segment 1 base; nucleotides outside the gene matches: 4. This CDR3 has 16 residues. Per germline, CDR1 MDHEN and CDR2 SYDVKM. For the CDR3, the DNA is TGTGCCAGCAGTACGGGACTAGCGTTGAACACCGGGGAGCTGTTTTTT. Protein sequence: CASSTGLALNTGELFF.

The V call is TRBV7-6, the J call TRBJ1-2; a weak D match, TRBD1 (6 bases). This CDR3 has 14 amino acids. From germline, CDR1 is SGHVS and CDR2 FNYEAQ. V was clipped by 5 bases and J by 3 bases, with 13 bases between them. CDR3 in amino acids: CASSPSQGHYGYTF. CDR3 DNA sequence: TGTGCCAGCAGCCCGTCACAGGGACACTATGGCTACACCTTC.

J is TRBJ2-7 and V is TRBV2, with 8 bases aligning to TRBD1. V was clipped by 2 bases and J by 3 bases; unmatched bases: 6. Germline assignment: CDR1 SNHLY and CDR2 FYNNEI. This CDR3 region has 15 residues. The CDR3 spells CASSETGQVDYEQYF. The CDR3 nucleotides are TGTGCCAGCAGTGAAACGGGACAGGTCGACTACGAGCAGTACTTC.

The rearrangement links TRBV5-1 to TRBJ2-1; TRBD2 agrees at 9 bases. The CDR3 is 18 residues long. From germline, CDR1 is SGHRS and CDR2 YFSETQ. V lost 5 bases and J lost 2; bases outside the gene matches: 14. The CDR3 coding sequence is TGCGCCAGCAGGAGCGGGGGGCCCAGCGGGAGCCCCTACAATGAGCAGTTCTTC. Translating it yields CASRSGGPSGSPYNEQFF.

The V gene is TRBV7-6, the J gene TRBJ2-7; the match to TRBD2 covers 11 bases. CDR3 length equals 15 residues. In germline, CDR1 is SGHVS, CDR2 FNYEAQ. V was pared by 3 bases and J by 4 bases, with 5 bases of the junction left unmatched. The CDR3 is CASSFSTSGEYEQYF. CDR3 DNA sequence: TGTGCCAGCAGCTTCTCGACTAGCGGGGAATACGAGCAGTACTTC. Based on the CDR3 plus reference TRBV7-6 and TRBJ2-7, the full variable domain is GAGVSQSPRYKVTKRGQDVALRCDPISGHVSLYWYRQALGQGPEFLTYFNYEAQQDKSGLPNDRFSAERPEGSISTLTIQRTEQRDSAMYRCASSFSTSGEYEQYFGPGTRLTVT.

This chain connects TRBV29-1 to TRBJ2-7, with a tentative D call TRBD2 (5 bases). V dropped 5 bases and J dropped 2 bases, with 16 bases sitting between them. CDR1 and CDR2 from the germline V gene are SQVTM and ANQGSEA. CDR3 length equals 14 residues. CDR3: CSVYRGPITYEQYV. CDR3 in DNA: TGCAGCGTTTATCGGGGTCCAATAACCTACGAGCAGTACGTC.

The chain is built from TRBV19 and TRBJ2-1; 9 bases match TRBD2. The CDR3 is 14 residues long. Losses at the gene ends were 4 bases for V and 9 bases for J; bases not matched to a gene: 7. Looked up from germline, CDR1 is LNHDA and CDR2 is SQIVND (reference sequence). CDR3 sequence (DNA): TGTGCCAGTAGTACAAGCGGGAGGCAAGGTGAGCAGTTCTTC. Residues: CASSTSGRQGEQFF.

CDR3 in amino acids: CASSAGQGQAYGYTF. In DNA, the CDR3 is TGTGCCAGCAGTGCGGGACAGGGACAGGCCTATGGCTACACCTTC. The chain has TRBV2 and TRBJ1-2, with TRBD1 matching 9 bases. The ends lost 4 bases at V and 4 bases at J; junction bases unmatched: 7. CDR3 size: 15 residues. Germline CDR1 and CDR2: SNHLY and FYNNEI.

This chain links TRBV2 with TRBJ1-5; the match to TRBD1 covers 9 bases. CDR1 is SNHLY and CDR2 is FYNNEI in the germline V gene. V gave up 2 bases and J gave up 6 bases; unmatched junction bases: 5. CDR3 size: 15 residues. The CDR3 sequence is CASSEKWGQGQPQHF. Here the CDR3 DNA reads TGTGCCAGCAGTGAAAAGTGGGGACAGGGTCAGCCCCAGCATTTT. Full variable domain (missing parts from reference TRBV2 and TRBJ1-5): EPEVTQTPSHQVTQMGQEVILRCVPISNHLYFYWYRQILGQKVEFLVSFYNNEISEKSEIFDDQFSVERPDGSNFTLKIRSTKLEDSAMYFCASSEKWGQGQPQHFGDGTRLSIL.

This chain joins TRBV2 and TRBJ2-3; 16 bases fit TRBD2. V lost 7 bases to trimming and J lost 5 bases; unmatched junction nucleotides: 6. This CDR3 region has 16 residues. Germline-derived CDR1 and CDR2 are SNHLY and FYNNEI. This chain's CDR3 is CASKPGLAGGEDTQYF. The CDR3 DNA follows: TGTGCCAGCAAACCGGGACTAGCGGGAGGGGAAGATACGCAGTATTTT.